This T cell receptor beta chain stems from a study of CD8 T cells in Susac syndrome. With random hexamers, reverse transcription was performed on about 0.45 to 1 ug of RNA. TCRdb re-called the immunoSEQ multiplex PCR reads with MiXCR, one entry per CDR3 protein. The table records over 150,000 distinct CDR3 sequences, roughly 94% of them present only once. The CDR3 extends over 13 amino acids. Germline lookup yields CDR1 SEHNR and CDR2 FQNEAQ (reference sequence). Trimming left V 5 bases short and J 4 bases short, with 9 bases between. Sequencing was done on a sample of CD4+ T cells from PBMCs. The rearrangement uses TRBV7-9 and TRBJ1-3; D ambiguous. The receptor was isolated from a human donor with Susac syndrome. The CDR3 sequence: CASSPGWGNTIYF. The DNA of the CDR3 is TGTGCCAGCAGCCCGGGGTGGGGAAACACCATATATTTT.